These 21 T cell receptor beta chains were sequenced from one sample in a study of radiotherapy plus CTLA-4 blockade in lung cancer. The table came from immunoSEQ multiplex PCR; TCRdb's copy has only in-frame clones and leaves some out. The sample lists tens of thousands of clones; roughly 76% were seen once. Material: peripheral blood, obtained from a patient treated with radiotherapy plus ipilimumab. The receptor set was obtained from a human donor with non-small cell lung cancer whose response to radiotherapy plus ipilimumab could not be evaluated. Some clones in this sample may be carry-over from other donors' samples.

This chain connects TRBV18 to TRBJ2-2; D remains unclear. Germline CDR1 KGHSH, CDR2 LQKENI. Trimming pared 0 bases from V and 4 bases from J, leaving 15 bases between. This CDR3 contains 17 residues. The CDR3: CASSPPGTDKITGELFF. CDR3 DNA: TGTGCCAGCTCACCACCAGGCACAGATAAGATCACCGGGGAGCTGTTTTTT.

Only one count was recorded for this clone. The chain is built from TRBV9 and TRBJ2-5; D is uncertain. Germline assignment: CDR1 SGDLS and CDR2 YYNGEE. The CDR3 totals 13 residues. V was shortened by 0 bases and J by 5 bases, with 8 bases between the two germline ends. DNA of the CDR3: TGTGCCAGCAGCGTAGGAGGTACGGAGACCCAGTACTTC. It specifies CASSVGGTETQYF.

The genes are TRBV14 and TRBJ1-1, with 9 bases identical to TRBD1. Germline V lookup: CDR1 SGHDN, CDR2 FVKESK. CDR3 length: 14 amino acids. J lost 4 bases, V lost 2 bases, and 2 bases had no gene match. This CDR3 is CASSQPGQGTEAFF. DNA for the CDR3: TGTGCCAGCAGCCAACCGGGACAGGGCACTGAAGCTTTCTTT.

The table lists this clone with a count of one. This chain links TRBV11-2 with TRBJ2-7; 7 nucleotides match TRBD1. V was clipped by 3 bases and J by 9 bases; unmatched bases: 8. Germline V gene sequence: CDR1 SGHAT, CDR2 FQNNGV. The CDR3 extends over 13 amino acids. The CDR3: CASSLNTWDRQYF. The CDR3 DNA is TGTGCCAGCAGCTTGAACACATGGGACAGGCAGTACTTC.

V is TRBV6-5 and J is TRBJ1-1, with D possibly TRBD1 on 6 matching bases. Germline V gives CDR1 MNHEY, CDR2 SVGAGI. Trimming removed 2 bases from V and 5 bases from J, with 12 bases in between. This CDR3 contains 14 residues. DNA of the CDR3: TGTGCCAGCAGTTACCAGGGGATGATAACTGAAGCTTTCTTT. It yields the protein CASSYQGMITEAFF.

The chain links TRBV5-1 to TRBJ2-7; 7 positions match TRBD2. Germline-derived CDR1 and CDR2 are SGHRS and YFSETQ. The CDR3 covers 16 residues. The trim removed 3 bases at V and 0 bases at J, leaving 9 bases unmatched. CDR3: CASSSGWGGSSYEQYF. In DNA form, the CDR3 reads TGCGCCAGCAGCTCGGGGTGGGGAGGGAGCTCCTACGAGCAGTACTTC.

V and J are TRBV19 and TRBJ1-1; D is undetermined. CDR3 length equals 15 residues. V was pared by 6 bases and J by 5 bases, with 19 bases between. Germline V gene data show CDR1 as LNHDA and CDR2 as SQIVND (reference sequence). The CDR3 DNA sequence: TGTGCCAGTAGCCTCGGGAGGGTTTCCCTAACTGAAGCTTTCTTT. Its translation is CASSLGRVSLTEAFF.

This clone was seen just once. The same CDR3 arises from other DNA sequences in this sample as well. V usage is TRBV11-2 and J usage is TRBJ1-6; TRBD1 matches 8 bases. CDR3 length: 14 amino acids. The germline gives CDR1 SGHAT, CDR2 FQNNGV. The V segment lost 4 bases and the J segment 10 bases; nucleotides outside the gene matches: 6. The CDR3 region is CASSSRTGRSPLHF. CDR3 DNA: TGTGCCAGCAGCTCGAGGACAGGGAGATCACCCCTCCACTTT. Drawing the rest from reference TRBV11-2 and TRBJ1-6, the complete variable domain is EAGVAQSPRYKIIEKRQSVAFWCNPISGHATLYWYQQILGQGPKLLIQFQNNGVVDDSQLPKDRFSAERLKGVDSTLKIQPAKLEDSAVYLCASSSRTGRSPLHFGNGTRLTVT.

This chain connects TRBV10-3 to TRBJ1-5; 7 positions agree with TRBD1. Germline lookup yields CDR1 ENHRY and CDR2 SYGVKD. V lost 0 bases and J lost 8; bases outside the gene matches: 7. The CDR3 is made up of 15 amino acids. The CDR3 protein is CAISESKGGAEPQHF. In DNA form, the CDR3 reads TGTGCCATCAGTGAGTCGAAAGGGGGCGCGGAGCCCCAGCATTTT.

This chain links TRBV5-1 with TRBJ1-6; 10 nucleotides agree with TRBD1. Germline V gene lookup returns CDR1 SGHRS and CDR2 YFSETQ. J gave up 7 bases and V 4 bases, and 5 bases lay outside the gene matches. This CDR3 contains 15 residues. CDR3 coding DNA: TGCGCCAGCAGCCTGACAGGGGGCCCCAATTCACCCCTCCACTTT. Its translation: CASSLTGGPNSPLHF.

This sequence joins TRBV6-5 and TRBJ1-4; no clear D gene. The germline gives CDR1 MNHEY, CDR2 SVGAGI. The CDR3 consists of 16 residues. V was trimmed by 0 bases and J by 1 base, leaving 9 bases between them. Here the CDR3 reads CASSYSPTGTNEKLFF. In DNA form, the CDR3 reads TGTGCCAGCAGTTACTCCCCGACGGGAACTAATGAAAAACTGTTTTTT.

This clone was recorded once. The chain uses TRBV29-1 and TRBJ2-5; 7 nucleotides agree with TRBD2. This CDR3 comprises 13 residues. Unmatched junction bases numbered 5, after V lost 3 bases and J lost 4 bases. Germline V gene sequence: CDR1 SQVTM, CDR2 ANQGSEA. CDR3 residues: CSVEGGVGETQYF. The CDR3 nucleotides read TGCAGCGTTGAGGGGGGGGTGGGAGAGACCCAGTACTTC.

This chain joins TRBV28 and TRBJ1-5, with D perhaps matching TRBD1 (5 bases). CDR3 length: 15 amino acids. Germline CDR1 reads MDHEN; CDR2 reads SYDVKM. The ends were cut back, 1 base at V and 6 bases at J, with 13 bases in the middle. The CDR3 DNA reads TGTGCCAGCAGTTTATTCAATGTGGGGGGTCAGCCCCAGCATTTT. Translation gives CASSLFNVGGQPQHF.

V gene TRBV2 combines with J gene TRBJ2-3, with 11 bases matching TRBD2. The V gene's germline CDR1 is SNHLY and CDR2 FYNNEI. V was clipped by 0 bases and J by 0 bases; unmatched bases: 5. The CDR3 runs 18 residues. The chain's CDR3 is CASSEAQTSGTSTDTQYF. DNA of the CDR3: TGTGCCAGCAGTGAAGCTCAGACTAGCGGGACAAGCACAGATACGCAGTATTTT.

With respect to this clone: One end of the junction is discordant with germline, which a read error may explain. The gene calls are TRBV10-3 and TRBJ2-7; possible D gene TRBD2, 6 bases. This CDR3 is built from 15 residues. In germline, CDR1 is ENHRY, CDR2 SYGVKD. The CDR3 DNA reads as TGTGCCATCAGCGAGTCCAGGTGGGGGGACTACGAGCAGTACTTC. The encoded protein is CAISESRWGDYEQYF.

The chain employs TRBV5-5 and TRBJ2-5; 8 bases are shared with TRBD1. Trimming cost V 3 bases and J 6 bases; bases outside gene matches: 7. CDR1 is SGHKS, CDR2 YYEKEE, per germline (reference sequence). CDR3 length equals 14 residues. CDR3 nucleotides: TGTGCCAGCAGCTACAGACAGGGGTTGCAGACCCAGTACTTC. It encodes CASSYRQGLQTQYF.

The chain has TRBV29-1 and TRBJ2-5; 9 bases are a match to TRBD1. This CDR3 has 12 residues. The V gene's germline CDR1 is SQVTM and CDR2 ANQGSEA. V was pared by 8 bases and J by 5 bases, with 6 bases of the junction left unmatched. CDR3 sequence (DNA): TGCAGCAAACAGGGGGCAGGGGAGACCCAGTACTTC. Translation gives CSKQGAGETQYF. The variable domain in full, completed from reference TRBV29-1 and TRBJ2-5, reads SAVISQKPSRDICQRGTSLTIQCQVDSQVTMMFWYRQQPGQSLTLIATANQGSEATYESGFVIDKFPISRPNLTFSTLTVSNMSPEDSSIYLCSKQGAGETQYFGPGTRLLVL.

This clone was detected a few times. The rearrangement uses TRBV18 and TRBJ2-7; no firm D call. CDR1 KGHSH and CDR2 LQKENI come from the germline V gene. V was shortened by 0 bases and J by 0 bases, with 3 bases between the two germline ends. CDR3 length: 13 residues. The CDR3 here is CASSPPSSYEQYF. CDR3 nucleotide sequence: TGTGCCAGCTCACCACCGAGCTCCTACGAGCAGTACTTC.

J is TRBJ2-2 and V is TRBV5-8, with TRBD2 as a possible D gene (6 bases). CDR3 size: 13 residues. V lost 2 bases and J 7 bases, leaving 9 bases between the germline ends. Germline CDR1 SGHTS, CDR2 YDEGEE. This CDR3 reads CASSFGGFGELFF. The DNA of the CDR3 is TGTGCCAGCAGCTTCGGGGGTTTCGGGGAGCTGTTTTTT.

In this sample, this clone turned up a few times. This sequence joins TRBV2 and TRBJ1-5; D might be TRBD1 (6 bases). The length of the CDR3 is 14 residues. Germline CDR1 SNHLY, CDR2 FYNNEI. Trimming took off 7 bases at V and 3 bases at J, with 13 bases between the two ends. Written as DNA, the CDR3 is TGTGCCAGCACCCGCGGACAGTTCAATCAGCCCCAGCATTTT. Translated: CASTRGQFNQPQHF.

This chain joins TRBV4-2 and TRBJ1-4; D not certain. Trimming cost V 0 bases and J 4 bases, with 12 bases left between them. Germline lookup yields CDR1 LGHNA and CDR2 YNFKEQ. The CDR3 runs 16 residues. The DNA for the CDR3 is TGTGCCAGCAGCCAAGATAGCACACATCTTAATGAAAAACTGTTTTTT. Translated: CASSQDSTHLNEKLFF.